The rows below give T cell receptor beta chains drawn from one sample of a study of T cell repertoires in ileal Crohn's disease. Assay used: immunoSEQ multiplex PCR; TCRdb lists only in-frame clones, some missing. The repertoire includes 9,500 to 12,000 clones, more than 75% of them detected once, and 8% to 9.5% sits in the top ten. The material sequenced was ileal tissue. The receptors originated from an adult with Crohn's disease. The CDR3 runs from the conserved cysteine through the conserved F or W. A D gene is named only where the DNA matches it firmly. Some rows mark clone size as missing; the rest say once, few, many or name a class of expanded clone.

>.|TRBJ2-2|TRBV5-1|TRBD2
CASSYRTSGRDATGELFF
TGCGCCAGCAGCTACAGGACTAGCGGGAGAGATGCGACCGGGGAGCTGTTTTTT
>.|TRBJ2-1|TRBV30|.
CAWSSQGYEQFF
TGTGCCTGGAGTTCCCAGGGCTATGAGCAGTTCTTC
>.|TRBJ1-2|TRBV6-5|TRBD1
CASSYQGGQYGYTF
TGTGCCAGCAGTTACCAGGGGGGGCAATATGGCTACACCTTC
>few|TRBJ1-5|TRBV21-1|.
CASSKEEGVSNQPQHF
TGTGCCAGCAGCAAAGAGGAGGGTGTAAGCAATCAGCCCCAGCATTTT
>.|TRBJ2-3|TRBV11-2|TRBD2
CASSPLGSAGGRAQYF
TGTGCCAGCAGCCCGCTGGGGTCGGCGGGAGGTAGGGCGCAGTATTTT
>.|TRBJ2-5|TRBV6-1|.
CASQGGRAGETQYF
TGTGCCAGCCAGGGGGGGAGGGCCGGAGAGACCCAGTACTTC
>.|TRBJ2-1|TRBV4-2|TRBD2
CASRASGNNEQFF
TGTGCCAGCAGGGCTAGCGGGAACAATGAGCAGTTCTTC
>.|TRBJ1-5|TRBV4-2|TRBD1
CASSQGSGQGGNQPQHF
TGTGCCAGCAGCCAAGGATCGGGGCAGGGGGGAAATCAGCCCCAGCATTTT
>.|TRBJ2-3|TRBV19|.
CASSIDREDTQYF
TGTGCCAGTAGTATAGATCGAGAAGATACGCAGTATTTT
>.|TRBJ2-7|TRBV30|.
CAWSASRYEQYF
TGTGCCTGGAGTGCCTCTCGGTACGAGCAGTACTTC
>large|TRBJ1-5|TRBV18|TRBD1
CASSGTGSDQPQHF
TGTGCCAGCTCAGGGACAGGATCCGATCAGCCCCAGCATTTT
>.|TRBJ2-5|TRBV5-1|TRBD1
CASSFGGQGALETQYF
TGCGCCAGCAGCTTTGGAGGACAGGGGGCTCTAGAGACCCAGTACTTC
>once|TRBJ1-1|TRBV2|TRBD1
CASSEHGRGRWTEAFF
TGTGCCAGCAGTGAACATGGCAGGGGGCGATGGACTGAAGCTTTCTTT
>.|TRBJ2-1|TRBV28|TRBD2
CASSYWGLAGKNEQFF
TGTGCCAGCAGTTATTGGGGACTAGCGGGAAAAAATGAGCAGTTCTTC
>.|TRBJ2-1|TRBV10-2|TRBD2
CASSVGLVAGREQFF
TGCGCCAGCAGTGTTGGGTTGGTAGCGGGAAGGGAGCAGTTCTTC
>.|TRBJ2-2|TRBV10-3|TRBD1
CAINHGTGGITGELFF
TGTGCCATCAATCACGGGACAGGGGGCATTACCGGGGAGCTGTTTTTT
>.|TRBJ2-7|TRBV7-3|TRBD1
CASSLGGTGTGGNEQYF
TGTGCCAGCAGCTTAGGGGGAACCGGGACAGGGGGCAACGAGCAGTACTTC
>few|TRBJ1-1|TRBV29-1|.
CSGEAAAEAFF
TGCAGCGGAGAGGCGGCCGCTGAAGCTTTCTTT
>.|TRBJ2-5|TRBV10-3|TRBD2
CAISVPGLAGGMETQYF
TGTGCCATCAGTGTCCCGGGACTAGCGGGAGGAATGGAGACCCAGTACTTC
>.|TRBJ1-3|TRBV6-1|.
CASSEPPLGNTIYF
TGTGCCAGCAGTGAACCCCCGTTAGGAAACACCATATATTTT
>.|TRBJ2-3|TRBV7-6|.
CASTTRAGITDTQYF
TGTGCCAGCACCACTAGGGCAGGGATCACAGATACGCAGTATTTT
>.|TRBJ1-2|TRBV28|.
CASSPGQFYGYTF
TGTGCCAGCAGCCCCGGACAGTTCTATGGCTACACCTTC
>.|TRBJ2-1|TRBV5-8|TRBD2
CASSREGLSYNEQFF
TGTGCCAGCTCCCGGGAGGGGCTCTCCTACAATGAGCAGTTCTTC
>few|TRBJ2-5|TRBV7-9|.
CASSPTGRQETQYF
TGTGCCAGCAGCCCAACAGGGAGGCAAGAGACCCAGTACTTC
>.|TRBJ2-7|TRBV5-6|TRBD2
CASSWGLAEGFEQYF
TGTGCCAGCAGCTGGGGACTAGCGGAGGGGTTCGAGCAGTACTTC
>.|TRBJ1-5|TRBV30|.
CAWSVLQGSNQPQHF
TGTGCCTGGAGTGTACTTCAGGGTAGCAATCAGCCCCAGCATTTT
>.|TRBJ2-5|TRBV5-4|.
CASSDGQYQETQYF
TGTGCCAGCAGCGACGGACAGTATCAAGAGACCCAGTACTTC